This T cell receptor (beta chain) emerged from a study of cytomegalovirus exposure and HLA in healthy donors. Study findings and constraints: Being indistinguishable, some V segments were excluded, TRBV6-2 and TRBV6-3 among them. For most TCR beta V segments, an earlier analysis put the productive rate at about 90% or about 30% of the time.

The PCR was carried out with 60 Vbeta primers and 13 Jbeta primers. The authors' processing: Roughly 11 million shared chains were among around 80 million unique TCR beta chains counted in a later analysis. Clones were sequenced by immunoSEQ multiplex PCR, and TCRdb holds only the in-frame ones, with some missing. V and J calls and clone size follow that table, whereas D and trimming were derived from the DNA. Of 150,000 or so clones listed, 65% to 70% are singletons. Concerning this clone: Its antigen is not known.

Trimming took 3 bases from V and 2 from J, leaving 10 bases between them. This CDR3 spans 14 amino acids. Per the germline V gene, CDR1 is LGHNA and CDR2 is YNFKEQ. Regarding donors, all were healthy bone marrow donors. Sequencing was done on a sample of PBMCs. The V call is TRBV4-2, the J call TRBJ2-5; the D is unclear. This receptor was taken from a man aged 25 to 40 in good health and CMV-seropositive. The CDR3 reads CASSQVLEQETQYF. Written as DNA, the CDR3 is TGTGCCAGCAGCCAGGTTCTGGAGCAAGAGACCCAGTACTTC.